This TCR beta chain emerged from a study of tumor and adjacent non-tumor tissue in lung cancer. Study overall: Samples averaged around 4.2 million productive TCRbeta reads each.

RNA was extracted from bulk tissue without any cell sorting. The normal lung tissue was taken more than 3 cm from the tumor edge. The V and J ends lost 3 bases and 1 base, in that order; junction bases with no gene match: 6. CDR1 and CDR2 from the germline V gene are LNHNV and YYDKDF (reference sequence). This CDR3 is 16 amino acids long. The library came from three nested PCR rounds adapted from ARM-PCR protocols. TCRdb ran MiXCR on the multiplex PCR reads and lists one entry per CDR3 protein. The profile covers under 45,000 distinct CDR3 sequences, with 60% appearing a single time and around 45% taken by the ten largest. Turning to this clonotype: Possible read error: a much larger clone is one base away.

The sequenced material came from distant non-tumor lung tissue. This TCR derives from a man aged 50 to 60 with non-small cell lung cancer. The gene calls are TRBV15 and TRBJ2-4; 7 bases are a match to TRBD2. CDR3 bases: TGTGCCACCAGCAGCGATATGGGGGGGGCCAAAAACATTCAGTACTTC. Translating it yields CATSSDMGGAKNIQYF.